This T cell receptor (beta chain) was recovered during a study of tissue T cells after allogeneic stem cell transplantation. CDR3 size: 13 residues. Germline V lookup: CDR1 SGHND, CDR2 FRSKSL. Specified time point: mouse harvest day 7 after allogeneic transplant. Tail vein injection delivered 10^7 T-cell-depleted bone marrow cells and 10^6 splenic CD5+ T cells. Tissues came from B6→BALB/c major-mismatch GVHD mice at day 7 or 14. Details on this clone: A read error may account for a junction end that differs from germline. Genes here carry mouse names. Read coverage stops 1 residue before the CDR3 terminus; the germline J gene supplies the remainder.

Produced via immunoSEQ multiplex PCR; TCRdb's table is partial and in-frame only. Here the sample spans about 7,400 clones, about 50% being singletons. This chain connects TRBV15 to TRBJ2-3; D is uncertain. This TCR derives from a female BALB/c mouse given C57BL/6 T cells with graft-versus-host disease after an allogeneic hematopoietic cell transplant. Sequenced input: gut tissue. CDR3 residues: CASSLGYAETLYF. The DNA read from the CDR3 is TGTGCCAGCAGCTTAGGGTATGCAGAAACGCTGTAT.